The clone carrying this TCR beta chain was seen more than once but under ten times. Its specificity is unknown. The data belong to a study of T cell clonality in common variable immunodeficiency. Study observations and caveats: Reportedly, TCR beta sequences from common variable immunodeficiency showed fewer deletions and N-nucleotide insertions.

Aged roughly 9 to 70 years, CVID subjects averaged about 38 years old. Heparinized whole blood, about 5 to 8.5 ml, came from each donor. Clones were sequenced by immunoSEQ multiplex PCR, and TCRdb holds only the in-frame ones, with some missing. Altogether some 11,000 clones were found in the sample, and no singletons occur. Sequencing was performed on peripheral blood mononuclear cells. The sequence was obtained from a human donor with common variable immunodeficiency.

Partial CDR3 DNA: TGTGCCAGCAGCTTTACAGGGGTTGAG. Amino acids: CASSFTGVE. The CDR3 as a whole reads CASSFTGVEQFF. V usage is TRBV7-9 and J usage is TRBJ2-1; TRBD1 aligns across 7 bases. The CDR3 end is not reached by the read, which stops 3 residues before it; the germline J gene fills it in. The CDR3 consists of 12 residues. The germline CDR1 and CDR2 sequences are SEHNR and FQNEAQ (reference sequence). V lost 3 bases, J lost 9 bases, and 2 bases stayed unmatched.